Below are 2 T cell receptor beta chains sequenced from a single sample in a study of blood T cells in healthy people across ages. Then a second PCR, running about 7 to 11 cycles, was carried out with a sample-barcoded 5' primer and a J-beta primer mix. TCRdb used MiXCR to reprocess the 5' RACE reads, holding one entry per CDR3 protein. This sample carries under 1 million distinct CDR3 sequences, more than 40% of them seen once, and the ten largest clones take about 19%. The sequenced sample consisted of blood. The receptors here all came from a man in his sixties in good health.

V usage is TRBV20-1 and J usage is TRBJ2-7; D possibly corresponds to TRBD1 (6 bases). Germline CDR1 reads DFQATT; CDR2 reads SNEGSKA (reference sequence). V gave up 1 base and J gave up 2 bases, with 15 bases separating them. The CDR3 contains 15 residues. CDR3 DNA: TGCAGTGCTAGAGTTTCCGGGACACCGGCCTACGAGCAGTACTTC. Protein: CSARVSGTPAYEQYF.

The V gene is TRBV6-6, the J gene TRBJ2-1; the match to TRBD1 covers 7 bases. The CDR3 is 15 residues long. The V gene end was trimmed by 0 bases and the J gene end by 1 base; junction bases not matched to a gene: 0. Germline loops: CDR1 MNHNY, CDR2 SVGAGI (reference sequence). The CDR3 DNA sequence: TGTGCCAGCAGTTACTCGGGACAGTCCTACAATGAGCAGTTCTTC. Its protein product is CASSYSGQSYNEQFF.